This is a list of T cell receptor beta chains from one sample in a study of T cell repertoires in cytomegalovirus infection. TCRdb used MiXCR to reprocess the reads, holding one entry per CDR3 protein. The table has fewer than 300,000 distinct CDR3 sequences, about 25% seen once; the top ten hold around 13%. Source material: PBMCs. Every receptor here comes from a human donor in good health (CMV status not recorded). Some clones in this sample may be carry-over from other donors' samples. CDR3s include the opening cysteine and the closing phenylalanine or tryptophan. D genes are given only for firm matches. Only part of the rows carry a size: once, few, many, or a class if the clone is expanded.

d_call	clone_size	cdr3_length	j_call	v_call	cdr3_aa	cdr3_nt
-	-	13	TRBJ2-1	TRBV7-9	CASTVVGGNEQFF	TGTGCCAGCACCGTAGTGGGCGGCAATGAGCAGTTCTTC
-	-	14	TRBJ2-3	TRBV5-5	CASSLASLTDTQYF	TGTGCCAGCAGCTTGGCGTCGCTCACAGATACGCAGTATTTT
-	-	13	TRBJ2-1	TRBV28	CASAGSYSNEQFF	TGTGCCAGCGCGGGGAGCTACTCCAATGAGCAGTTCTTC
TRBD1	few	14	TRBJ2-5	TRBV27	CASSTYRGGETQYF	TGTGCCAGCAGTACCTACAGGGGTGGGGAGACCCAGTACTTC
TRBD1	-	14	TRBJ1-1	TRBV7-9	CASSPGQGSTEAFF	TGTGCCAGCAGCCCGGGACAGGGAAGCACTGAAGCTTTCTTT
TRBD1	-	12	TRBJ1-1	TRBV20-1	CSALTGGKEAFF	TGCAGTGCTCTGACAGGGGGCAAGGAAGCTTTCTTT
TRBD1	few	15	TRBJ2-2	TRBV2	CASSELRTGHGELFF	TGTGCCAGCAGTGAACTCCGGACAGGCCACGGGGAGCTGTTTTTT
-	-	12	TRBJ2-1	TRBV29-1	CSVVLSWGEQFF	TGCAGCGTTGTCCTCAGTTGGGGTGAGCAGTTCTTC
-	-	14	TRBJ2-2	TRBV12-3/TRBV12-4	CASSFLLATGELFF	TGTGCCAGCAGTTTTCTTTTGGCCACCGGGGAGCTGTTTTTT
-	-	16	TRBJ2-5	TRBV11-2	CASSLGYRASGETQYF	TGTGCCAGCAGCTTAGGGTACCGGGCGTCGGGGGAGACCCAGTACTTC
-	-	16	TRBJ1-4	TRBV11-2	CASSAGTGAGDEKLFF	TGTGCCAGCAGCGCCGGGACGGGCGCTGGAGATGAAAAACTGTTTTTT
-	many	13	TRBJ2-1	TRBV7-2	CASSFQERGEQFF	TGTGCCAGCAGCTTTCAGGAAAGGGGTGAGCAGTTCTTC
TRBD2	many	19	TRBJ2-7	TRBV7-2	CASSLEELAGEDQSYEQYF	TGTGCCAGCAGCTTAGAAGAGCTAGCGGGAGAAGATCAATCCTACGAGCAGTACTTC
-	-	15	TRBJ1-2	TRBV7-9	CASSLRDIRRYGYTF	TGTGCCAGCAGTTTAAGGGACATCAGGCGCTATGGCTACACCTTC
TRBD2	-	19	TRBJ2-1	TRBV24-1	CATSDPSELAGERVHEQFF	TGTGCCACCAGTGATCCCTCCGAGTTAGCGGGAGAAAGGGTACATGAGCAGTTCTTC
-	many	14	TRBJ2-1	TRBV5-4	CASSPSMYPHEQFF	TGTGCCAGCAGCCCTTCTATGTATCCCCATGAGCAGTTCTTC
TRBD1	few	16	TRBJ2-3	TRBV20-1	CSALDLGQGVWDTQYF	TGCAGTGCTCTTGACCTCGGACAGGGGGTATGGGATACGCAGTATTTT
TRBD2	many	15	TRBJ2-7	TRBV28	CASGTFAGVSYEQYF	TGTGCCAGCGGTACTTTTGCGGGAGTTTCCTACGAGCAGTACTTC
-	-	17	TRBJ1-5	TRBV11-2	CASSTKRGRGYNQPQHF	TGTGCCAGCAGCACAAAGAGGGGCAGGGGTTACAATCAGCCCCAGCATTTT
-	many	14	TRBJ2-3	TRBV10-3	CAISFSSPTDTQYF	TGTGCCATCAGTTTCTCCTCACCCACAGATACGCAGTATTTT
-	few	15	TRBJ2-1	TRBV2	CASKARDTNYNEQFF	TGTGCCAGCAAAGCCCGGGACACAAACTACAATGAGCAGTTCTTC
-	few	15	TRBJ2-3	TRBV19	CATTSRDLHSDTQYF	TGTGCCACTACCTCTAGGGATCTCCACAGCGATACGCAGTATTTT
-	-	13	TRBJ2-7	TRBV29-1	CSVLYSDSYEQYF	TGCAGCGTTCTCTATTCGGACTCCTACGAGCAGTACTTC
-	-	16	TRBJ2-1	TRBV5-1	CASSLVVGSSYNEQFF	TGCGCCAGCAGCTTGGTGGTAGGAAGCTCCTACAATGAGCAGTTCTTC
-	-	12	TRBJ2-1	TRBV7-2	CASSLGVPTQFF	TGTGCCAGCAGCTTAGGGGTCCCTACGCAGTTCTTC
TRBD2	many	15	TRBJ2-1	TRBV7-2	CASTPSGTSYNEQFF	TGTGCCAGCACCCCTAGCGGGACCTCCTACAATGAGCAGTTCTTC
-	-	13	TRBJ1-2	TRBV15	CATSPEGNYGYTF	TGTGCCACCTCCCCCGAGGGCAACTATGGCTACACCTTC
TRBD2	-	15	TRBJ2-3	TRBV20-1	CSARGGTSGTDTQYF	TGCAGTGCCAGGGGGGGGACTAGCGGCACAGATACGCAGTATTTT
TRBD2	few	18	TRBJ2-4	TRBV7-2	CASSLVSGATLAKNIQYF	TGTGCCAGCAGCTTAGTTAGCGGGGCCACCTTAGCCAAAAACATTCAGTACTTC
-	-	14	TRBJ2-2	TRBV10-2	CASSDRTNTGELFF	TGCGCCAGCAGTGATCGGACGAACACCGGGGAGCTGTTTTTT
-	-	15	TRBJ2-7	TRBV18	CASSPSRRSSYEQYF	TGTGCCAGCTCACCCTCACGCCGGTCCTCCTACGAGCAGTACTTC
-	-	17	TRBJ2-1	TRBV6-6	CASSSPGGGRSPNEQFF	TGTGCCAGCAGTTCCCCAGGAGGGGGGCGATCTCCGAATGAGCAGTTCTTC
-	few	13	TRBJ2-1	TRBV6-2/TRBV6-3	CASSRDPPHEQFF	TGTGCCAGCAGCCGGGACCCCCCCCATGAGCAGTTCTTC
-	-	13	TRBJ2-5	TRBV20-1	CSASLGGRETQYF	TGCAGTGCTAGTTTGGGGGGCCGAGAGACCCAGTACTTC
-	few	15	TRBJ2-1	TRBV5-5	CASSMTFALYNEQFF	TGTGCCAGCAGCATGACATTCGCCCTCTACAATGAGCAGTTCTTC
TRBD1	few	19	TRBJ2-2	TRBV7-2	CASSLWGRQGELNTGELFF	TGTGCCAGCAGCTTATGGGGAAGACAGGGAGAATTGAACACCGGGGAGCTGTTTTTT
-	many	16	TRBJ1-1	TRBV12-3/TRBV12-4	CASSDSYLQVSTEAFF	TGTGCCAGCAGCGATTCCTATCTACAGGTTTCCACTGAAGCTTTCTTT